This T cell receptor (beta chain) was retrieved from a study of cytomegalovirus exposure and HLA in healthy donors. Germline V gene sequence: CDR1 LNHDA, CDR2 SQIVND (reference sequence). V lost 3 bases and J 3 bases, leaving 11 bases between the germline ends. The CDR3 totals 14 residues. General observations from the study: Through in vitro validation, a few CMV-associated chains were shown to be specific for CMV antigens. The HLA-A and HLA-B alleles of most subjects were reportedly predicted accurately from TCR beta sequences. Sequencing likely caused a cluster of highly shared sequence variants.

The PCR was carried out with 60 Vbeta primers and 13 Jbeta primers. Libraries were prepared by immunoSEQ multiplex PCR; TCRdb keeps only in-frame clonotypes and omits some of them. The sample shows under 250,000 clones, 70% to 90% of them seen only once. Notes on this clone: Its antigen is currently unknown.

Healthy bone marrow donors made up the cohort. Sequencing was carried out using PBMCs. The sequence came from a girl aged 2-10 years in good health and CMV-seronegative. V is TRBV19 and J is TRBJ2-5; D perhaps matches TRBD1 (5 bases). The CDR3 loop reads CASSIFPGKETQYF. Written as DNA, the CDR3 is TGTGCCAGTAGTATCTTCCCAGGGAAAGAGACCCAGTACTTC.